One and the same sample provided the 4 T cell receptor beta chains below, sequenced in a study of blood T cell repertoires in COVID-19. Assay used: immunoSEQ multiplex PCR; TCRdb lists only in-frame clones, some missing. The sample shows around 250,000 clones, 84% of them seen only once. The specimen sequenced was peripheral blood. The receptors here all came from a woman aged 40 to 50 who had recovered from COVID-19.

The chain recombines TRBV16 with TRBJ1-5, with 9 bases fitting TRBD1. Per the germline V gene, CDR1 is KGHSY and CDR2 is FQNENV. This CDR3 contains 17 residues. The J segment lost 7 bases and the V segment lost 1 base, leaving 11 bases of the junction unmatched. CDR3 region: CASSQFHRGRSGQPQHF. The CDR3, as DNA: TGTGCCAGCAGCCAATTTCACAGGGGGCGATCGGGGCAGCCCCAGCATTTT.

This chain joins TRBV10-3 and TRBJ2-7, with a possible D match to TRBD2 (6 bases). Germline loops: CDR1 ENHRY, CDR2 SYGVKD. V was cut by 11 bases and J by 2 bases, with 16 bases left in between. The CDR3 is made up of 13 amino acids. The chain's CDR3 is CAVRGTAAYEQYF. In DNA form, the CDR3 reads TGTGCCGTCCGAGGGACTGCCGCCTACGAGCAGTACTTC.

The V and J genes are TRBV20-1 and TRBJ1-1; 7 bases align to TRBD1. This CDR3 spans 10 amino acids. V lost 7 bases to trimming and J lost 6 bases; unmatched junction nucleotides: 2. The V gene's germline CDR1 is DFQATT and CDR2 SNEGSKA (reference sequence). Here the CDR3 DNA reads TGCAGTGTCGGGACAGCTGAAGCTTTCTTT. Translated: CSVGTAEAFF.

This chain joins TRBV24-1 and TRBJ2-1; D may be TRBD2 (6 bases). CDR3 length: 15 residues. V lost 1 base to trimming and J lost 4 bases, with 10 bases between them. CDR1 is KGHDR and CDR2 is SFDVKD in the germline V gene. The DNA of the CDR3 is TGTGCCACCAGTGATTTTGCGGCGGGGTACAATGAGCAGTTCTTC. Its protein is CATSDFAAGYNEQFF.